One and the same sample provided the 14 T cell receptor beta chains below, sequenced in a study of CD8+ T cells in alopecia areata. cDNA reverse transcribed from extracted RNA served as the sequencing template. Repertoires were generated with immunoSEQ multiplex PCR, while TCRdb's copy carries only in-frame clones and drops some. This table holds under 250,000 clones, 57% found once. The sample in question was CD4+ T cells sorted from blood, obtained at week 0. Every receptor here comes from a human donor with alopecia areata.

The chain links TRBV4-1 to TRBJ1-4; maybe TRBD1 (5 bases). The CDR3 sequence is 17 residues long. Germline V gene sequence: CDR1 MGHRA, CDR2 YSYEKL. With 2 bases removed from V and 1 base from J, the gap between germline ends came to 14 bases. CDR3 in amino acids: CASSQPGRQKTNEKLFF. The CDR3 DNA reads as TGCGCCAGCAGCCAACCAGGGCGACAGAAAACTAATGAAAAACTGTTTTTT.

The chain joins TRBV11-2 to TRBJ2-3; no reliable D call. Germline-derived CDR1 and CDR2 are SGHAT and FQNNGV. The CDR3 runs to 14 residues. Between the trimmed V and J ends, which lost 1 base and 6 bases, there was a span of 11 bases. DNA for the CDR3: TGTGCCAGCAGCTTAGGCCCCCTGGGGGATACGCAGTATTTT. It translates to CASSLGPLGDTQYF. The full variable domain, rest sourced from reference TRBV11-2 and TRBJ2-3, is EAGVAQSPRYKIIEKRQSVAFWCNPISGHATLYWYQQILGQGPKLLIQFQNNGVVDDSQLPKDRFSAERLKGVDSTLKIQPAKLEDSAVYLCASSLGPLGDTQYFGPGTRLTVL.

The gene calls are TRBV11-2 and TRBJ1-5; D is unclear. The V end was cut by 0 bases, the J end by 6 bases, with 6 bases between. The CDR3 loop spans 13 amino acids. Germline V gene lookup returns CDR1 SGHAT and CDR2 FQNNGV. The CDR3 DNA is TGTGCCAGCAGCTTAGATTTGTTTCAGCCCCAGCATTTT. Residues: CASSLDLFQPQHF.

The chain recombines TRBV6-1 with TRBJ2-4; D gene uncertain. The germline gives CDR1 MNHNS, CDR2 SASEGT. V was trimmed by 2 bases and J by 0 bases, leaving 8 bases between them. The CDR3 consists of 15 residues. CDR3 loop: CASSESTLAKNIQYF. For the CDR3, the DNA is TGTGCCAGCAGTGAATCGACTCTAGCCAAAAACATTCAGTACTTC.

This chain links TRBV30 with TRBJ2-5, with 7 positions matching TRBD1. CDR1 is GTSNPN and CDR2 is SVGIG in the germline V gene (reference sequence). CDR3 length: 13 amino acids. Losses at the gene ends were 2 bases for V and 1 base for J; bases not matched to a gene: 1. CDR3 in DNA: TGTGCCTGGAGTAGGGACAGCCAAGAGACCCAGTACTTC. Its protein is CAWSRDSQETQYF.

The gene calls are TRBV7-2 and TRBJ2-1; D remains ambiguous. Germline CDR1 SGHTA, CDR2 FQGNSA. This CDR3 is 14 amino acids long. V was cut by 1 base and J by 7 bases, with 11 bases left in between. The CDR3, as DNA: TGTGCCAGCAGCTTAGAAAGGGCCGCAAATGAGCAGTTCTTC. Residues: CASSLERAANEQFF. The variable domain in full, completed from reference TRBV7-2 and TRBJ2-1, reads GAGVSQSPSNKVTEKGKDVELRCDPISGHTALYWYRQSLGQGLEFLIYFQGNSAPDKSGLPSDRFSAERTGGSVSTLTIQRTQQEDSAVYLCASSLERAANEQFFGPGTRLTVL.

This chain connects TRBV2 to TRBJ1-1, with D unclear. The germline gives CDR1 SNHLY, CDR2 FYNNEI. The CDR3 runs to 12 residues. Trimming left V 2 bases short and J 2 bases short, with 3 bases between. The CDR3 coding sequence is TGTGCCAGCAGTGAACTTAACACTGAAGCTTTCTTT. Amino acid sequence: CASSELNTEAFF.

About this clone itself: Relative to the germline gene, one junction end is altered; a read error may explain this. The chain recombines TRBV29-1 with TRBJ1-5; 7 bases fit TRBD1. The germline V gene encodes CDR1 SQVTM and CDR2 ANQGSEA. The CDR3 spans 12 residues. CDR3 coding DNA: TGCAGCGTTAAAGACAGGGACCAGCCCCAGCATTTT. It yields the protein CSVKDRDQPQHF.

The V gene is TRBV5-4, the J gene TRBJ1-2; D call uncertain. V dropped 1 base and J dropped 8 bases, with 12 bases sitting between them. The germline V gene encodes CDR1 SGHNT and CDR2 YYREEE (reference sequence). The CDR3 is made up of 13 amino acids. CDR3 in amino acids: CASSLTPKVGYTF. The CDR3 DNA reads as TGTGCCAGCAGCTTGACTCCTAAGGTGGGCTACACCTTC.

The chain is built from TRBV6-6 and TRBJ1-5; D is unclear. The CDR3 spans 15 residues. V lost 4 bases, J lost 0 bases, and 10 bases lay in between. Germline CDR1 MNHNY, CDR2 SVGAGI (reference sequence). Here the CDR3 reads CASSFSDNSNQPQHF. In DNA, the CDR3 is TGTGCCAGCAGTTTTTCAGACAATAGCAATCAGCCCCAGCATTTT.

The gene calls are TRBV14 and TRBJ1-6; 9 positions agree with TRBD1. Trimming at V came to 3 bases and at J to 7 bases, leaving 1 base not matched to a gene. CDR3 length equals 14 residues. From germline, CDR1 is SGHDN and CDR2 FVKESK. The CDR3 loop is CASSHGTGNSPLHF. Here the CDR3 DNA reads TGTGCCAGCAGCCACGGGACAGGGAATTCACCCCTCCACTTT.

This clone was recorded a few times. The DNA of the CDR3 is TGTGCCATCAGTGGTACGGGCCCTTTGGGCACAGATACGCAGTATTTT. It specifies CAISGTGPLGTDTQYF. V gene TRBV10-3 combines with J gene TRBJ2-3; D gene uncertain. V shed 4 bases and J shed 1 base, with 15 bases lying between them. The V gene's germline CDR1 is ENHRY and CDR2 SYGVKD. This CDR3 is built from 16 residues.

The chain couples TRBV9 to TRBJ2-7; D possibly corresponds to TRBD1 (5 bases). Trimming removed 0 bases at V and 6 bases at J, with 10 bases between. There are 13 residues in the CDR3. Germline loops: CDR1 SGDLS, CDR2 YYNGEE. CDR3: CASSVDTGTEQYF. The CDR3 coding sequence is TGTGCCAGCAGCGTAGATACAGGCACCGAGCAGTACTTC.

The gene calls are TRBV2 and TRBJ1-2; D perhaps matches TRBD1 (5 bases). The CDR3 consists of 14 residues. V lost 3 bases to trimming and J lost 8 bases, with 16 bases between them. Germline V gene lookup returns CDR1 SNHLY and CDR2 FYNNEI. CDR3 in amino acids: CASSESWGTSGYTF. In nucleotides, the CDR3 is TGTGCCAGCAGTGAGTCGTGGGGGACCTCAGGCTACACCTTC.